This T cell receptor (beta chain) was sequenced for a study of blood T cells in healthy people across ages (dated by TCRdb to the mid-2010s). With respect to the entire study: In model experiments, template switching captured about one uniquely barcoded TCR beta cDNA molecule for every two T cells. To track age-related changes in TCR beta repertoire diversity, the study relied on deep sequencing normalized with unique cDNA molecular identifiers. Donors were grouped into four age groups: young (average 16 years), middle-aged (approximately 41), aged (around 60) and long-lived (around 80). Donors of different ages were randomly distributed across sequencing lanes to avoid experimental bias. Two additional independent replicas of 1 million unique cDNA reads from the same blood draw were analyzed for two donors (one aged 18 to 30 and one aged 80 or older). Study-level results and caveats: Compared with the aged group, more naive CD4+ T cells, fewer expanded clones and increased TCR diversity were shown by the long-lived group, suggesting age selection. Bulk unsorted PBMC profiling prevented conclusive comparison of naive and antigen-experienced compartments. As age increased, observed TCR beta diversity per million T cells dropped in a roughly linear way, and a significant reduction was already evident by age roughly 36. Estimates of total diversity based on one million sequenced T cells were considered lower bounds and underestimates. Because donor CMV infection status was unknown, age-related changes in expanded clonotypes were potentially confounded. A strong correlation was found between observed TCR beta diversity and the percentage of naive T cells measured by flow cytometry.

Library generation was performed with 5' RACE. The sequencer listed for this sample is Illumina HiSeq 2500. A second PCR of 7 to 11 cycles was run with a J-beta primer mix and a sample-barcoded 5' primer. A template-switch 5' adaptor carrying 12 random nucleotides introduced a unique molecular identifier onto each TCR beta cDNA molecule. Each sample yielded at least 3 million CDR3-containing paired-end reads. All of the RNA was converted into first-strand cDNA using the Mint cDNA synthesis kit, with a TRBC-specific oligonucleotide serving as the primer. After uracil-DNA glycosylase treatment, a first 18-cycle PCR used universal primers M1SS and BC2_uni_R on all cDNA. From the authors' description of their analysis: Normalization of each sample was performed by random selection of 1 million high-quality reads, each carrying a distinct molecular identifier. Reads with shared molecular identifiers were discarded instead of being binned into consensus sequences. MiTCR, set to a Q25 quality threshold and the strictest error-elimination algorithm, was used for CDR3 identification, clonotype clustering and error correction. A nonparametric unseen species model using Euler transformation provided a lower-bound estimate of total TCR beta diversity. TCRdb reworked the public reads: Q25 trimming with fastp, MiXCR clone assembly, productive beta chains retained. Identical CDR3 proteins give one entry, which carries the most common genes and DNA. In this record, the V and J calls reflect TCRdb's handling and not the investigators' own analysis. For this sample the table gives around 670,000 distinct CDR3 sequences, of which around 31% were detected only once. Of the sample, 15% to 19% falls within the top ten clones.

The donors were roughly 40 Caucasian individuals from Russia, aged roughly 6 to 100 years, who were systemically healthy. Each donor gave about 10 milliliters of peripheral blood, drawn into EDTA-treated Vacutainer tubes. Ficoll-Paque density-gradient centrifugation was used to isolate PBMCs, with at least 6.5 million per sample. Trizol reagent was used to extract total RNA from the PBMCs, yielding at least 6 micrograms per sample. The percentages of naive CD45RAhigh/CD27high T cells were determined by flow cytometry on a PBMC aliquot from every donor. Remarks on this clonotype: Its antigen is unknown. Base qualities are not at hand, and no much larger clone is one base apart.

This receptor was obtained from a woman of 80 years or more in good health. The sequencing sample was made of blood.

DNA sequence: TGCGCCAGCAGCTTGTTGGGGGACAGGGAGTGGGAGACCCAGTACTTC. Translated, this is CASSLLGDREWETQYF. This receptor chain uses TRBV5-1 and TRBJ2-4; 9 bases in the middle match TRBD1. The last part of the DNA fits TRBJ2-5 better; the J call may be wrong. CDR1 and CDR2 are drawn from the germline V gene: SGHRS, YFSETQ. The CDR3 has 16 amino acids, counting the end cysteine and phenylalanine. Kept here is only the CDR3 DNA, which spans 48 bases and is read in frame from base 1.